The 25 T cell receptor beta chains presented below share a single source sample, sequenced in a study of a mutant IDH1 vaccine in newly diagnosed glioma. Which antigens these TCRs recognize remains unknown. Data came from immunoSEQ multiplex PCR; TCRdb stores just in-frame clones and leaves some out. The data contain tens of thousands of clones, roughly 74% of them singletons. Indicated time point: week 35, safety follow-up. Each dose of the vaccine consisted of 300 ug of mutant IDH1 20-mer peptide, with topical imiquimod. The sample consisted of PBMCs, taken from a glioma patient whose treatment included an IDH1 peptide vaccine. These receptors originate from a man aged 50 to 59 with glioma.

This chain links TRBV19 with TRBJ2-6; possible D gene TRBD1, 6 bases. Trimming shortened V by 6 bases and J by 2 bases, and 20 bases separated the two germline ends. The CDR3 has 18 residues. Germline lookup yields CDR1 LNHDA and CDR2 SQIVND (reference sequence). In DNA form, the CDR3 reads TGTGCCAGTAGGGTTACTTCAGACAGGTTCCCTGGGGCCAACGTCCTGACTTTC. Amino acids: CASRVTSDRFPGANVLTF.

This chain joins TRBV29-1 and TRBJ2-3; no definite D call. Germline assignment: CDR1 SQVTM and CDR2 ANQGSEA. V was shortened by 7 bases and J by 7 bases, with 12 bases between the two germline ends. The CDR3 is 11 amino acids. The chain's CDR3 is CSGVLANTQYF. The CDR3 DNA reads TGCAGCGGGGTGTTGGCAAATACGCAGTATTTT.

This chain links TRBV19 with TRBJ1-4; D perhaps matches TRBD1 (6 bases). V dropped 6 bases and J dropped 8 bases, with 16 bases sitting between them. Germline V lookup: CDR1 LNHDA, CDR2 SQIVND (reference sequence). The CDR3 length is 14 residues. CDR3: CASSEDTQGEKLFF. For the CDR3, the DNA is TGTGCCAGTAGCGAGGATACTCAGGGGGAAAAACTGTTTTTT.

The chain joins TRBV18 to TRBJ1-3, with D unclear. Per germline, CDR1 KGHSH and CDR2 LQKENI. Trimming left V 2 bases short and J 0 bases short, with 8 bases between. The length of the CDR3 is 15 residues. For the CDR3, the DNA is TGTGCCAGCTCACCAGGAATTCCCTCTGGAAACACCATATATTTT. It specifies CASSPGIPSGNTIYF.

This chain connects TRBV6-1 to TRBJ1-4; D is possibly TRBD1 (6 bases). CDR1 MNHNS and CDR2 SASEGT come from the germline V gene. The CDR3 has 14 amino acids. Between the trimmed V and J ends, which lost 8 bases and 4 bases, there was a span of 14 bases. The DNA of the CDR3 is TGTGCCAGCTGCCGCAGGACAGTTAATGAAAAACTGTTTTTT. It codes for CASCRRTVNEKLFF.

This sequence joins TRBV4-1 and TRBJ1-1; the D is unclear. The CDR3 runs to 13 residues. The germline V gene has CDR1 MGHRA and CDR2 YSYEKL. V was shortened by 1 base and J by 4 bases, with 7 bases between the two germline ends. The CDR3, as DNA: TGCGCCAGCAGCCAAGGAGGCCGCACTGAAGCTTTCTTT. It specifies CASSQGGRTEAFF.

This clone appeared a few times. The rearrangement joins TRBV13 to TRBJ2-5; 7 bases map to TRBD2. V was pared by 1 base and J by 3 bases, with 11 bases of the junction left unmatched. Germline-derived CDR1 and CDR2 are PRHDT and FYEKMQ (reference sequence). CDR3 length equals 17 residues. The CDR3 DNA follows: TGTGCCAGCAGCTTAGCCGTCTCTCGGGGGAGGGAAGAGACCCAGTACTTC. Its protein is CASSLAVSRGREETQYF.

DNA for the CDR3: TGTGCCAGCAGCTTAGGGGCTAGGAGCAATCAGCCCCAGCATTTT. Its protein is CASSLGARSNQPQHF. The chain is built from TRBV7-2 and TRBJ1-5, with D unclear. The CDR3 runs to 15 residues. Per germline, CDR1 SGHTA and CDR2 FQGNSA. The V and J ends lost 1 base and 1 base respectively, with 8 bases between them. Full variable domain (rest looked up from reference TRBV7-2 and TRBJ1-5): GAGVSQSPSNKVTEKGKDVELRCDPISGHTALYWYRQSLGQGLEFLIYFQGNSAPDKSGLPSDRFSAERTGGSVSTLTIQRTQQEDSAVYLCASSLGARSNQPQHFGDGTRLSIL.

Judged by abundance, this clone is medium-sized. The rearrangement links TRBV4-1 to TRBJ1-1; TRBD1 aligns across 10 bases. V lost 5 bases, J lost 4 bases, and 7 bases stayed unmatched. CDR3 length: 15 amino acids. CDR1 is MGHRA and CDR2 is YSYEKL in the germline V gene. The CDR3 bases are TGCGCCAGCAGCGTCCGGGACAGGGGTGGCACTGAAGCTTTCTTT. The encoded protein is CASSVRDRGGTEAFF.

V gene TRBV7-8 combines with J gene TRBJ1-2, with a possible D match to TRBD1 (5 bases). This CDR3 is built from 11 residues. Germline V gene data show CDR1 as SGHVS and CDR2 as FQNEAQ. V lost 5 bases, J lost 8 bases, and 9 bases lay in between. The CDR3 region is CASSEWGGYTF. The CDR3 DNA follows: TGTGCCAGCAGCGAATGGGGCGGCTACACCTTC. Full variable domain (outside the CDR3, taken from reference TRBV7-8 and TRBJ1-2): GAGVSQSPRYKVAKRGQDVALRCDPISGHVSLFWYQQALGQGPEFLTYFQNEAQLDKSGLPSDRFFAERPEGSVSTLKIQRTQQEDSAVYLCASSEWGGYTFGSGTRLTVV.

In this sample, this clone turned up a few times. The chain uses TRBV29-1 and TRBJ2-2; 12 bases fit TRBD1. CDR3 size: 15 residues. Per the germline V gene, CDR1 is SQVTM and CDR2 is ANQGSEA. Trimming removed 5 bases from V and 7 bases from J; junction bases left unmatched: 8. DNA of the CDR3: TGCAGCGTTTCGGGGGGGACAGGGGGCATCGGGGAGCTGTTTTTT. Its protein is CSVSGGTGGIGELFF.

V gene TRBV13 combines with J gene TRBJ1-3; tentative D call: TRBD1 (5 bases). The CDR3 runs to 14 residues. The germline V and J ends were trimmed by 7 bases and 4 bases, with 14 bases remaining between them. CDR1 and CDR2 (germline): PRHDT, FYEKMQ (reference sequence). Written as DNA, the CDR3 is TGTGCCAGCATCGAACGGGACGTCGGAAACACCATATATTTT. Its protein product is CASIERDVGNTIYF.

The V gene is TRBV5-6, the J gene TRBJ2-7; 8 bases align to TRBD1. The CDR3 sequence is 15 residues long. V was clipped by 0 bases and J by 0 bases; unmatched bases: 2. Germline V gene data show CDR1 as SGHDT and CDR2 as YYEEEE. Here the CDR3 DNA reads TGTGCCAGCAGCTTGGCCGGGACAGGCTCCTACGAGCAGTACTTC. As protein: CASSLAGTGSYEQYF.

By sample fraction, this clone is medium-sized. The rearrangement uses TRBV7-9 and TRBJ1-5; D is perhaps TRBD1 (5 bases). The germline V gene encodes CDR1 SEHNR and CDR2 FQNEAQ (reference sequence). The CDR3 length is 15 residues. Trimming shortened V by 4 bases and J by 4 bases, and 14 bases separated the two germline ends. The CDR3 region is CASSSGKVGNQPQHF. Written as DNA, the CDR3 is TGTGCCAGCAGCTCAGGGAAAGTGGGTAATCAGCCCCAGCATTTT.

CDR3 nucleotides: TGCGCCAGCAGCCCCGGGACAGCTTCACGAAACTATGGCTACACCTTC. This codes for CASSPGTASRNYGYTF. This chain connects TRBV5-1 to TRBJ1-2; 7 positions match TRBD1. The CDR3 covers 16 residues. The germline V gene has CDR1 SGHRS and CDR2 YFSETQ. V was pared by 4 bases and J by 2 bases, with 11 bases of the junction left unmatched.

The chain has TRBV6-5 and TRBJ1-5; 11 bases agree with TRBD1. Unmatched junction bases numbered 12, after V lost 11 bases and J lost 9 bases. The CDR3 is 14 residues long. Germline CDR1 is MNHEY and CDR2 is SVGAGI. This chain's CDR3 is CASSAGQGARPQHF. The CDR3, as DNA: TGTGCCTCCTCGGCCGGACAGGGGGCGCGGCCCCAGCATTTT.

V is TRBV6-1 and J is TRBJ2-1; a weak D match, TRBD1 (7 bases). Trimming cost V 8 bases and J 4 bases, with 15 bases left between them. This CDR3 region has 14 residues. Looked up from germline, CDR1 is MNHNS and CDR2 is SASEGT. CDR3: CASPPGGTYNEQFF. The CDR3 nucleotides read TGTGCCAGCCCACCAGGGGGGACATACAATGAGCAGTTCTTC.

This clone was observed a handful of times. The chain is built from TRBV6-1 and TRBJ2-7; no clear D gene. The CDR3 has 12 residues. Trimming took off 5 bases at V and 6 bases at J, with 11 bases between the two ends. The V gene's germline CDR1 is MNHNS and CDR2 SASEGT. CDR3 DNA sequence: TGTGCCAGCAGTACGGTAGGGTTCGAGCAGTACTTC. Amino acids: CASSTVGFEQYF.

The CDR3 is CATSKLGLGQPQHF. The CDR3 nucleotides read TGTGCCACCAGCAAACTTGGTTTAGGGCAGCCCCAGCATTTT. The V call is TRBV15, the J call TRBJ1-5; D is uncertain. The CDR3 runs 14 residues. The ends were cut back, 4 bases at V and 7 bases at J, with 14 bases in the middle. From germline, CDR1 is LNHNV and CDR2 YYDKDF (reference sequence). Full variable domain (outside the CDR3, taken from reference TRBV15 and TRBJ1-5): DAMVIQNPRYQVTQFGKPVTLSCSQTLNHNVMYWYQQKSSQAPKLLFHYYDKDFNNEADTPDNFQSRRPNTSFCFLDIRSPGLGDTAMYLCATSKLGLGQPQHFGDGTRLSIL.

The rearrangement links TRBV7-9 to TRBJ2-3; D remains unclear. V was pared by 4 bases and J by 3 bases, with 5 bases between. Germline V gene data show CDR1 as SEHNR and CDR2 as FQNEAQ (reference sequence). The CDR3 length is 12 residues. The CDR3 DNA reads as TGTGCCAGCAGCTCTGAGACAGATACGCAGTATTTT. It codes for CASSSETDTQYF.

The V gene is TRBV5-1, the J gene TRBJ1-1; D call uncertain. This CDR3 has 17 amino acids. Trimming took 0 bases from V and 11 from J, leaving 26 bases between them. The germline gives CDR1 SGHRS, CDR2 YFSETQ. DNA of the CDR3: TGCGCCAGCAGCTTGGATAGCCCCACGACGGATGCCGGTGGTGCTTTCTTT. Its protein product is CASSLDSPTTDAGGAFF.

The DNA of the CDR3 is TGTGCCAGCAGTGAACCTAGCGGGGCCTACGAGCAGTACTTC. Its protein product is CASSEPSGAYEQYF. The V and J genes are TRBV6-1 and TRBJ2-7; the match to TRBD2 covers 9 bases. Germline V gene lookup returns CDR1 MNHNS and CDR2 SASEGT. This CDR3 comprises 14 residues. The V segment lost 2 bases and the J segment 2 bases; nucleotides outside the gene matches: 1.

CDR3 loop: CASTLRGELFF. The CDR3, as DNA: TGTGCCAGCACCCTGAGGGGGGAGCTGTTTTTT. V is TRBV13 and J is TRBJ2-2; D is unresolved. V lost 7 bases and J 8 bases, leaving 8 bases between the germline ends. The CDR3 extends over 11 amino acids. Germline CDR1 is PRHDT and CDR2 is FYEKMQ (reference sequence).

The genes are TRBV19 and TRBJ1-1; a possible D gene is TRBD1 (5 bases). Germline assignment: CDR1 LNHDA and CDR2 SQIVND (reference sequence). CDR3 length: 12 residues. The V and J ends lost 4 bases and 7 bases respectively, with 10 bases between them. The CDR3 sequence is CASSRWDGEAFF. The CDR3 DNA is TGTGCCAGTAGTAGGTGGGACGGTGAAGCTTTCTTT.

V is TRBV28 and J is TRBJ2-7, with D possibly being TRBD1 (6 bases). The CDR3 spans 17 residues. The germline CDR1 and CDR2 sequences are MDHEN and SYDVKM. V was trimmed by 2 bases and J by 3 bases, leaving 20 bases between them. In DNA form, the CDR3 reads TGTGCCAGCAGTTTAAGACCCAAAACAGGGTCCGACTACGAGCAGTACTTC. This gives the protein CASSLRPKTGSDYEQYF.